This entry describes one T cell receptor (beta chain). Its antigen is undetermined. Trimming left V 5 bases short and J 11 bases short, with 19 bases between. The CDR3 has 14 residues. Per the germline V gene, CDR1 is SEHNR and CDR2 is FQNEAQ (reference sequence). TCRdb reprocessed the 5' RACE reads with MiXCR, giving one entry per CDR3 protein. The sample has under 950,000 distinct CDR3 sequences, 15% to 20% seen once. The data stem from a study of CD8 T cells in ankylosing spondylitis. Study-wide points: A TCR beta motif of eight or nine highly homologous variants seemed to mark ankylosing spondylitis blood.

The chain carries TRBV7-9 and TRBJ1-5, with no clear D. Sequenced sample: blood, either unsorted or a sorted T cell fraction (not recorded which). The receptor's source is a male donor with ankylosing spondylitis. The CDR3 spells CASSTGRVNGTQHF. The CDR3, as DNA: TGTGCCAGCAGCACCGGACGGGTCAATGGGACCCAGCATTTT.